The T cell receptor (beta chain) described here comes from a study of monozygotic twins with inflammatory bowel disease. CDR3 length: 15 amino acids. Per germline, CDR1 SGHRS and CDR2 YFSETQ. For each CDR3 protein, TCRdb gives one entry from its re-call of the 5' RACE reads, without DNA. The listing records approximately 380,000 distinct CDR3 sequences. Sequencing input: blood. The receptor was isolated from a human donor with ulcerative colitis or Crohn's disease, or a healthy co-twin of an affected twin (not recorded which). The chain links TRBV5-1 to TRBJ1-3; TCRdb proposes TRBD1, but this gene call is untestable without DNA. The CDR3 reads CASSPQTGAGNTIYF.